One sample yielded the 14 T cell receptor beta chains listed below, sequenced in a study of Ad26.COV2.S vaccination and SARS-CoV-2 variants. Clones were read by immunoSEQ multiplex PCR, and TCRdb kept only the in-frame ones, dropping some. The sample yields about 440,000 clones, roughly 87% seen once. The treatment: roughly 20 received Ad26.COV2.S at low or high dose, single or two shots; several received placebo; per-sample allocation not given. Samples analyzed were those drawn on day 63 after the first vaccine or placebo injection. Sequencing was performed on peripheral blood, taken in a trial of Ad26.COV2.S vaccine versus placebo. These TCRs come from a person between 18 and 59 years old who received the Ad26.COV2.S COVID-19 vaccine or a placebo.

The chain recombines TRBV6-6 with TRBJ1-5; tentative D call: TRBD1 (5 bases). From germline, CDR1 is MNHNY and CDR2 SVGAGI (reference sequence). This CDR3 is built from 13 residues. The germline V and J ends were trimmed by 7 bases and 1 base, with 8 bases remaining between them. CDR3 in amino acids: CASIRGSNQPQHF. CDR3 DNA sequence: TGTGCCAGCATACGGGGGAGCAATCAGCCCCAGCATTTT.

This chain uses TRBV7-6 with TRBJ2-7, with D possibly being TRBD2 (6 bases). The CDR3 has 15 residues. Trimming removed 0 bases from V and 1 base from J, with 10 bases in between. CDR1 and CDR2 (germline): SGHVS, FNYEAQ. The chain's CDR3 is CASSLAGGSSYEQYF. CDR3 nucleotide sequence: TGTGCCAGCAGCTTAGCGGGAGGTTCATCCTACGAGCAGTACTTC.

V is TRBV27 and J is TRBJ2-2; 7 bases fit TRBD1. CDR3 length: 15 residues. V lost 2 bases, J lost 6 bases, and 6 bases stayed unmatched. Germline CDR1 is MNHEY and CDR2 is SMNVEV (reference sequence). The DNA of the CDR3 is TGTGCCAGCAGTTTAGACGGGACAGCCGCCGGGGAGCTGTTTTTT. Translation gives CASSLDGTAAGELFF.

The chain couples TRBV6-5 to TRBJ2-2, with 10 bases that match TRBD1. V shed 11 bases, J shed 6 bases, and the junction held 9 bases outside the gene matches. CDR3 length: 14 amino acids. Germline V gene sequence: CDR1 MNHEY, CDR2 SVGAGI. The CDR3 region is CALQGQGRAGELFF. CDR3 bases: TGTGCCCTGCAGGGACAGGGGCGAGCCGGGGAGCTGTTTTTT.

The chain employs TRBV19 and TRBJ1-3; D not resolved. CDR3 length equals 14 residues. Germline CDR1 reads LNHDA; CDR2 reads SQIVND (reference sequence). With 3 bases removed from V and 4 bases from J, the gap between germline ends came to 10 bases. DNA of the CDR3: TGTGCCAGTAGTATGGAGCAGGTCGGAAACACCATATATTTT. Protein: CASSMEQVGNTIYF.

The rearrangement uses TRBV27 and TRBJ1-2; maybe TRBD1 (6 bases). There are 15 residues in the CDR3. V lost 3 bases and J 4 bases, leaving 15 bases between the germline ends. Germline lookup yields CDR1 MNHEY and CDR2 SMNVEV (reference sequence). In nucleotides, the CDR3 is TGTGCCAGCAGTTTCCGCCGACAGGATCCCTATGGCTACACCTTC. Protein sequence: CASSFRRQDPYGYTF.

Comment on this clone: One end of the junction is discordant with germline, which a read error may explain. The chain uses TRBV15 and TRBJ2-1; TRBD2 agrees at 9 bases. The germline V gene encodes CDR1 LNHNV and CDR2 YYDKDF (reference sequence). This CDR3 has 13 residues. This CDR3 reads CATSRAGGNEQFF. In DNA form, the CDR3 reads TGTGCCACCAGTAGAGCGGGAGGTAATGAGCAGTTCTTC.

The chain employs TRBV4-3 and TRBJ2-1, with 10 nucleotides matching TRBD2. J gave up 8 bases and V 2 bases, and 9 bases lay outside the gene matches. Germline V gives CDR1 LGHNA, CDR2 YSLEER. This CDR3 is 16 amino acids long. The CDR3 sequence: CASSQLLAGLHDEQFF. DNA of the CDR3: TGCGCCAGCAGCCAATTACTAGCGGGATTGCATGATGAGCAGTTCTTC.

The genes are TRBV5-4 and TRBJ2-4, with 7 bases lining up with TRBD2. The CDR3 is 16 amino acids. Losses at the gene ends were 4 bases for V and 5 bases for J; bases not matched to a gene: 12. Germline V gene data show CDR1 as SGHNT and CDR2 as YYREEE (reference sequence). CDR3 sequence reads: CASSPPPLAGENIQYF. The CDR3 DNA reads TGTGCCAGCAGCCCCCCTCCTCTTGCGGGAGAAAACATTCAGTACTTC.

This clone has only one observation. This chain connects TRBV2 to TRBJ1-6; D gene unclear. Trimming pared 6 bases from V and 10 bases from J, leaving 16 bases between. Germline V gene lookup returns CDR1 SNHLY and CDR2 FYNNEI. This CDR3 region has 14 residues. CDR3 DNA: TGTGCCAGCAGGGAGGAAGGTTTTTCGTCACCCCTCCACTTT. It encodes CASREEGFSSPLHF.

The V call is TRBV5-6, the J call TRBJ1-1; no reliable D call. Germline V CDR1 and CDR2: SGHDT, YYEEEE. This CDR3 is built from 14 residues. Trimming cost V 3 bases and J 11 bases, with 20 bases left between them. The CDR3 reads CASSYRRVKTGAFF. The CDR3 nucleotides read TGTGCCAGCAGCTACCGGAGGGTCAAGACCGGGGCTTTCTTT.

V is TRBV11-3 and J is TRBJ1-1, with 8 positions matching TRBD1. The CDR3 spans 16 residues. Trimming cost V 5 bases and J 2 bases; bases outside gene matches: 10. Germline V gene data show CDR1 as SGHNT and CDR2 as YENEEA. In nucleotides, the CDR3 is TGTGCCAGCAGCGCAGGGGGCTGGTTTGGAAACACTGAAGCTTTCTTT. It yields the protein CASSAGGWFGNTEAFF.

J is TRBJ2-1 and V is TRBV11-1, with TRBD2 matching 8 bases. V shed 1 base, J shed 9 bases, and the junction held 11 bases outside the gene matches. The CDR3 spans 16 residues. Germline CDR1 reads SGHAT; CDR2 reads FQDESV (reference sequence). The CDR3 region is CASSLVDQRELGEQFF. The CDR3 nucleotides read TGTGCCAGCAGCTTAGTGGACCAGCGGGAGTTGGGTGAGCAGTTCTTC.

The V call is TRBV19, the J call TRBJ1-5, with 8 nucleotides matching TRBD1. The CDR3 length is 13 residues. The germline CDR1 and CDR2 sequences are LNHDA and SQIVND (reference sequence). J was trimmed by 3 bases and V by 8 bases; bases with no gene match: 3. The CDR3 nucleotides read TGTGCCAGTCAGGACAGGGTCAATCAGCCCCAGCATTTT. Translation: CASQDRVNQPQHF.